The clone carrying this T cell receptor beta chain has a handful of counts. This record comes from a study of blood T cells in healthy people across ages. The ends were cut back, 3 bases at V and 3 bases at J, with 12 bases in the middle. CDR3 length equals 16 residues. The germline gives CDR1 MNHEY, CDR2 SMNVEV (reference sequence). Next came a second PCR, run for roughly 6 to 11 cycles, which used a sample-barcoded 5' primer along with a J-beta primer mix. TCRdb re-called the 5' RACE reads through MiXCR, storing one row per CDR3 protein. This table holds about 1.4 million distinct CDR3 sequences, approximately 59% found once.

This clonotype was obtained from a man aged 18 to 35 in good health. V and J are TRBV27 and TRBJ2-6; D is unclear. Sequenced material: blood. CDR3 region: CASSFITTDGANVLTF. CDR3 DNA sequence: TGTGCCAGCAGTTTCATCACCACTGATGGGGCCAACGTCCTGACTTTC.